What follows are 3 T cell receptor beta chains derived from one specimen sequenced in a study of cytomegalovirus exposure and HLA in healthy donors. The PCR was carried out with 60 Vbeta primers and 13 Jbeta primers. The protocol was immunoSEQ multiplex PCR, while the TCRdb copy is restricted to in-frame clones and leaves out a portion. This table has under 90,000 clones, less than 75% appearing once. The sample was PBMCs. The receptors were sampled from a man aged 40-49 years in good health and CMV-seropositive.

V and J are TRBV29-1 and TRBJ2-7; 7 bases match TRBD1. The CDR3 extends over 15 amino acids. Germline assignment: CDR1 SQVTM and CDR2 ANQGSEA. After removal of 2 bases from V and 0 bases from J, the junction contained 7 bases not matched to a gene. CDR3 DNA sequence: TGCAGCGTTGAACAAAGGACAGGTGACTCCTACGAGCAGTACTTC. It specifies CSVEQRTGDSYEQYF.

A word on this clone: The same CDR3 can be traced to other DNA sequences in this sample. The chain carries TRBV29-1 and TRBJ1-1; D possibly corresponds to TRBD1 (6 bases). The V gene lost 4 bases and the J gene lost 5 bases, with 14 bases spanning the gap. This CDR3 is 13 amino acids long. CDR1 and CDR2 (germline): SQVTM, ANQGSEA. The CDR3 region has the DNA TGCAGCGTTGGGGGGCAGGGGTGGACTGAAGCTTTCTTT. Protein: CSVGGQGWTEAFF. Full variable domain (outside the CDR3, taken from reference TRBV29-1 and TRBJ1-1): SAVISQKPSRDICQRGTSLTIQCQVDSQVTMMFWYRQQPGQSLTLIATANQGSEATYESGFVIDKFPISRPNLTFSTLTVSNMSPEDSSIYLCSVGGQGWTEAFFGQGTRLTVV.

This clone has more than one count but fewer than ten. The chain recombines TRBV7-9 with TRBJ2-2, with 7 bases lining up with TRBD2. The CDR3 runs 15 residues. Per germline, CDR1 SEHNR and CDR2 FQNEAQ (reference sequence). V was pared by 6 bases and J by 6 bases, with 10 bases of the junction left unmatched. The CDR3 loop is CASRPGTTLAGELFF. In DNA form, the CDR3 reads TGTGCCAGCAGGCCCGGGACTACTCTTGCCGGGGAGCTGTTTTTT.